These T cell receptor beta chains were read from a single sample in a study of cytomegalovirus exposure and HLA in healthy donors. Sequencing was performed with immunoSEQ multiplex PCR; in TCRdb, only in-frame clones are kept and a portion is missing. The repertoire consists of around 150,000 clones, with around four fifths occurring once and the leading ten covering 8.1%. The specimen sequenced was PBMCs. The receptor set was obtained from a woman aged 50 to 65 in good health and CMV-seropositive. Both conserved end residues are part of each CDR3. The D gene is left open where the match is weak. Where a row states a size, it is once, few, many or the class of an expanded clone; other rows omit it.

abundance	j_gene	d_gene	v_gene	CDR3aa	CDR3nt
.	TRBJ2-3	TRBD2	TRBV13	CASSTGLAESTDTQYF	TGTGCCAGCAGCACGGGACTAGCGGAAAGCACAGATACGCAGTATTTT
.	TRBJ2-3	TRBD1	TRBV30	CAWRDRGSTDTQYF	TGTGCCTGGAGGGACAGGGGAAGCACAGATACGCAGTATTTT
.	TRBJ1-3	.	TRBV7-8	CASRSLGRGGNTIYF	TGTGCCAGCAGAAGCCTTGGGAGGGGAGGAAACACCATATATTTT
.	TRBJ2-6	TRBD1	TRBV5-4	CASSLLGGGSGANVLTF	TGTGCCAGCAGCTTGTTAGGGGGCGGGTCCGGGGCCAACGTCCTGACTTTC
.	TRBJ2-3	TRBD2	TRBV28	CASSPTSASTDTQYF	TGTGCCAGCAGCCCTACTAGCGCTAGCACAGATACGCAGTATTTT
.	TRBJ1-3	.	TRBV30	CASPLEGSGNTIYF	TGTGCCTCCCCTTTAGAGGGCTCTGGAAACACCATATATTTT
.	TRBJ1-6	TRBD1	TRBV6-6	CASSTTGDSPLHF	TGTGCCAGCAGTACCACAGGGGATTCACCCCTCCACTTT
.	TRBJ2-7	TRBD1	TRBV7-9	CASSSAPGQGREEQYF	TGTGCCAGCAGCTCCGCACCGGGACAGGGTCGGGAAGAGCAGTACTTC
.	TRBJ2-1	TRBD2	TRBV27	CASSTFSGSFLNEQFF	TGTGCCAGCAGTACCTTTAGCGGGAGTTTCTTGAATGAGCAGTTCTTC
.	TRBJ1-2	TRBD1	TRBV5-1	CASSLEQGSGYTF	TGCGCCAGCAGCTTGGAACAGGGGAGTGGCTACACCTTC
.	TRBJ2-1	TRBD2	TRBV5-1	CASSSGGTSGISYGEQFF	TGCGCCAGCAGCTCCGGCGGGACTAGCGGGATATCATACGGTGAGCAGTTCTTC
.	TRBJ2-7	.	TRBV6-1	CASSEQRLISPYEQYF	TGTGCCAGCAGTGAGCAGCGGCTTATATCCCCCTACGAGCAGTACTTC
.	TRBJ2-7	TRBD2	TRBV7-9	CSSSSYFGGGYSYEQYF	TGTTCCAGCAGCTCCTATTTCGGGGGGGGGTATTCCTACGAGCAGTACTTC
.	TRBJ2-1	TRBD2	TRBV4-3	CASSQGAGLAGGYNEQFF	TGCGCCAGCAGCCAAGGGGCGGGACTAGCGGGGGGATACAATGAGCAGTTCTTC
once	TRBJ2-1	.	TRBV9	CASSYYTTSSYNEQFF	TGTGCCAGCAGCTATTATACCACAAGCTCCTACAATGAGCAGTTCTTC
.	TRBJ1-3	TRBD1	TRBV5-4	CASSSGQGSGNTIYF	TGTGCCAGCAGCTCAGGACAGGGTTCAGGAAACACCATATATTTT
few	TRBJ2-7	.	TRBV10-3	CAISTNDLGQNYYEQYF	TGTGCCATCAGTACGAACGATCTCGGACAGAACTACTACGAGCAGTACTTC
once	TRBJ2-3	TRBD1	TRBV2	CASRPGTGVRSGTDTQYF	TGTGCCAGCAGACCCGGGACAGGGGTAAGGTCTGGCACAGATACGCAGTATTTT
.	TRBJ1-3	.	TRBV6-6	CASSYGPKISGNTIYF	TGTGCCAGCAGTTACGGGCCGAAGATCTCTGGAAACACCATATATTTT
few	TRBJ1-2	TRBD1	TRBV2	CASSEASGGTGGRVDGYTF	TGTGCCAGCAGTGAAGCGAGTGGAGGGACAGGGGGCAGAGTGGATGGCTACACCTTC
.	TRBJ1-5	TRBD1	TRBV2	CASRYRGKGNQPQHF	TGTGCCAGCAGATACAGGGGGAAGGGCAATCAGCCCCAGCATTTT
.	TRBJ1-2	.	TRBV18	CASRGTGLHNYGYTF	TGTGCCAGCCGGGGGACTGGACTGCATAACTATGGCTACACCTTC
.	TRBJ1-1	TRBD1	TRBV6-5	CASSAWDRANTEAFF	TGTGCCAGCAGTGCCTGGGACAGGGCAAACACTGAAGCTTTCTTT
once	TRBJ1-2	.	TRBV6-6	CASSTRGGYGYTF	TGTGCCAGCAGTACAAGGGGCGGCTATGGCTACACCTTC
.	TRBJ2-3	TRBD2	TRBV6-4	CASSDEGPTSADTQYF	TGTGCCAGCAGTGACGAAGGGCCGACTAGCGCGGATACGCAGTATTTT
.	TRBJ2-5	TRBD2	TRBV4-1	CASSLSGAGFQETQYF	TGCGCCAGCAGCCTCAGCGGGGCGGGGTTCCAAGAGACCCAGTACTTC
once	TRBJ2-3	TRBD2	TRBV6-1	CASSWGGTQYF	TGTGCCAGCAGTTGGGGGGGGACGCAGTATTTT
once	TRBJ1-1	.	TRBV27	CASSLRGNTEAFF	TGTGCCAGCAGTTTACGCGGGAACACTGAAGCTTTCTTT
.	TRBJ1-2	TRBD1	TRBV7-2	CASSLKGTGVGRYGYTF	TGTGCCAGCAGCTTAAAGGGGACAGGGGTTGGACGGTATGGCTACACCTTC
few	TRBJ2-7	.	TRBV27	CASSLSSARISYEQYF	TGTGCCAGCAGTTTATCGAGCGCCCGAATCTCCTACGAGCAGTACTTC
.	TRBJ2-7	.	TRBV15	CATSRERVQASYEQYF	TGTGCCACCAGCAGAGAGCGAGTACAGGCCTCCTACGAGCAGTACTTC